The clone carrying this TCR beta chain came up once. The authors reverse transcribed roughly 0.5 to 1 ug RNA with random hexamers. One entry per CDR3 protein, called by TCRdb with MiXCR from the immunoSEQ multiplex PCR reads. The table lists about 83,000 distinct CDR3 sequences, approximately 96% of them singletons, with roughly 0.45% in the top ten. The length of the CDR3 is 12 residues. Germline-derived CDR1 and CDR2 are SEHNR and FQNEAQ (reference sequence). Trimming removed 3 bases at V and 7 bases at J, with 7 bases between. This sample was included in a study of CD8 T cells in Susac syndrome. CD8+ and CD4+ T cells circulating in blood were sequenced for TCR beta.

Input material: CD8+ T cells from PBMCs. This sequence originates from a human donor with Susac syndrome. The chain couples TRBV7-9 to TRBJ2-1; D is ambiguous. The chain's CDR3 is CASSLSSNEQFF. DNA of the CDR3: TGTGCCAGCAGCTTGTCTTCGAATGAGCAGTTCTTC. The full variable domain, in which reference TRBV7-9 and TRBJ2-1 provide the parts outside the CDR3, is DTGVSQNPRHKITKRGQNVTFRCDPISEHNRLYWYRQTLGQGPEFLTYFQNEAQLEKSRLLSDRFSAERPKGSFSTLEIQRTEQGDSAMYLCASSLSSNEQFFGPGTRLTVL.